What follows are 28 T cell receptor beta chains derived from one specimen sequenced in a study of Graves' ophthalmopathy and Graves' hyperthyroidism. RNA transcripts provided the template for amplifying TCR beta CDR3 regions. The first round was an RT-PCR with HTBI primers, and the second round was a multiplex PCR. MiXCR, applied by TCRdb to the multiplex PCR reads, yields one record per CDR3 protein. The profile shows 900,000 to 1,200,000 distinct CDR3 sequences, approximately 35% of them singletons. The sample taken for sequencing was peripheral blood or thyroid tissue (not recorded which). The receptors were sampled from an adult man with Graves' hyperthyroidism.

Worth noting for this clonotype: A much larger clone sits a single nucleotide away, making a read error possible. The V call is TRBV7-6, the J call TRBJ2-7, with D perhaps TRBD1 or TRBD2 (6 bases each). The CDR3 is 14 residues long. Germline assignment: CDR1 SGHVS and CDR2 FNYEAQ. The CDR3 DNA reads as TGTGCCAGCAGCCACGACGGGGGCTCGTACGGGCAGTACTTC. It codes for CASSHDGGSYGQYF. Together with reference TRBV7-6 and TRBJ2-7, the CDR3 gives the full variable domain: GAGVSQSPRYKVTKRGQDVALRCDPISGHVSLYWYRQALGQGPEFLTYFNYEAQQDKSGLPNDRFSAERPEGSISTLTIQRTEQRDSAMYRCASSHDGGSYGQYFGPGTRLTVT.

This rearrangement joins TRBV25-1 to TRBJ1-5, with 11 bases fitting TRBD1. Looked up from germline, CDR1 is MGHDK and CDR2 is SYGVNS. The length of the CDR3 is 15 residues. With V trimmed by 6 bases and J by 6 bases, 7 bases remained unmatched. CDR3 nucleotide sequence: TGTGCCAGCAGCCCGGGACAGGGGGAGGGTCAGCCCCAGCATTTT. Amino acids: CASSPGQGEGQPQHF.

This clonotype was observed at least ten times. This chain uses TRBV4-3 with TRBJ2-5; TRBD2 agrees at 8 bases. J was trimmed by 2 bases and V by 3 bases; bases with no gene match: 5. Germline CDR1 reads LGHNA; CDR2 reads YSLEER. The CDR3 has 15 amino acids. DNA of the CDR3: TGCGCCAGCAGCCATTGGCGGGGGGAGCAAGAGACCCAGTACTTC. It is translated as CASSHWRGEQETQYF.

This clonotype was detected ten times or more. The chain combines TRBV6-5 with TRBJ1-2; 7 nucleotides agree with TRBD1. The CDR3 extends over 13 amino acids. The junction had 9 bases not matched to a gene; V was cut back by 6 bases and J by 8 bases. Germline V gene lookup returns CDR1 MNHEY and CDR2 SVGAGI. The CDR3 loop is CASRLDGTEGYTF. The DNA for the CDR3 is TGTGCCAGCAGACTGGATGGGACAGAGGGCTACACCTTC.

This clonotype appeared a few times. This may arise from a read error, as a much more abundant clone is one base away. The chain links TRBV7-3 to TRBJ1-5; possibly TRBD1 for D (5 bases). Germline V gives CDR1 SGHTA, CDR2 FQGTGA. V shed 2 bases and J shed 7 bases, with 9 bases lying between them. The CDR3 is 13 residues long. CDR3 DNA sequence: TGTGCCAGCAGCTTACAGGGTAGCCAGCCCCAGCATTTT. This sequence encodes CASSLQGSQPQHF.

This clonotype occurred a few times. CDR3 region: CASSLGTSGRPQETQYF. The CDR3 DNA is TGTGCCAGCAGCTTGGGGACTAGCGGGAGACCCCAAGAGACCCAGTACTTC. This sequence joins TRBV7-9 and TRBJ2-5; 14 bases are shared with TRBD2. The length of the CDR3 is 17 residues. The V gene's germline CDR1 is SEHNR and CDR2 FQNEAQ (reference sequence). V shed 3 bases, J shed 1 base, and the junction held 4 bases outside the gene matches. Supplemented by reference TRBV7-9 and TRBJ2-5, the full variable domain reads DTGVSQNPRHKITKRGQNVTFRCDPISEHNRLYWYRQTLGQGPEFLTYFQNEAQLEKSRLLSDRFSAERPKGSFSTLEIQRTEQGDSAMYLCASSLGTSGRPQETQYFGPGTRLLVL.

Concerning this clonotype itself: One end of the junction is discordant with germline, which a read error may explain. This rearrangement joins TRBV7-9 to TRBJ2-7; 12 positions match TRBD1. The CDR3 is 17 amino acids. The germline CDR1 and CDR2 sequences are SEHNR and FQNEAQ (reference sequence). Written as DNA, the CDR3 is TGCGCCAGCAGACGTGACGGGACAGGGGGCACGTCCTACGAGCAGTACTTC. Translating it yields CASRRDGTGGTSYEQYF.

A few counts support this clonotype. This chain uses TRBV29-1 with TRBJ1-2; D call uncertain. From germline, CDR1 is SQVTM and CDR2 ANQGSEA. Trimming pared 8 bases from V and 6 bases from J, leaving 19 bases between. CDR3 length: 13 residues. CDR3 sequence (DNA): TGCAGCAGTTACCGAGGGCGCGGAAATGGCTACACCTTC. It is translated as CSSYRGRGNGYTF.

This clonotype has more than one count but fewer than ten. This sequence joins TRBV7-9 and TRBJ2-7, with D perhaps TRBD1 (5 bases). The ends were cut back, 0 bases at V and 3 bases at J, with 12 bases in the middle. The CDR3 covers 15 residues. Germline V gene sequence: CDR1 SEHNR, CDR2 FQNEAQ (reference sequence). The CDR3 spells CASSLAVGQGYEQYF. The CDR3 bases are TGTGCCAGCAGCTTAGCGGTGGGGCAAGGCTACGAGCAGTACTTC.

This clonotype was seen ten or more times. A read error may account for a junction end that differs from germline. J is TRBJ1-1 and V is TRBV14, with a possible D match to TRBD1 (5 bases). Germline V gene data show CDR1 as SGHDN and CDR2 as FVKESK. This CDR3 spans 12 amino acids. Here the CDR3 reads CASSRGTPEASF. CDR3 coding DNA: TGTGCCAGCAGCCGAGGGACCCCTGAAGCTTCCTTT.

This clonotype was found many times. The CDR3 region is CASREGRNTIYF. For the CDR3, the DNA is TGCGCCAGCAGGGAGGGAAGAAACACCATATATTTT. The chain has TRBV10-2 and TRBJ1-3; D is unresolved. The CDR3 runs 12 residues. Per the germline V gene, CDR1 is WSHSY and CDR2 is SAAADI. V lost 6 bases to trimming and J lost 5 bases, with 8 bases between them.

The V call is TRBV11-1, the J call TRBJ2-7, with 11 bases that match TRBD2. V dropped 6 bases and J dropped 6; count of bases not matched to a gene: 16. Germline CDR1 reads SGHAT; CDR2 reads FQDESV (reference sequence). The CDR3 length is 17 residues. The DNA of the CDR3 is TGTGCCAGCAGTTTAAATGCCCTGGGTAGCGGGAGGGGCGAGCAGTACTTC. It is translated as CASSLNALGSGRGEQYF.

This clonotype was counted only a few times. V usage is TRBV7-9 and J usage is TRBJ2-2; D uncertain. V lost 9 bases to trimming and J lost 1 base, with 9 bases between them. CDR3 length equals 13 residues. From germline, CDR1 is SEHNR and CDR2 FQNEAQ (reference sequence). Written as DNA, the CDR3 is TGTGCCAGGGGCACACGGAACACCGGGGAGCTGTTTTTT. It codes for CARGTRNTGELFF. The variable domain in full, with the rest retrieved from reference TRBV7-9 and TRBJ2-2, is DTGVSQNPRHKITKRGQNVTFRCDPISEHNRLYWYRQTLGQGPEFLTYFQNEAQLEKSRLLSDRFSAERPKGSFSTLEIQRTEQGDSAMYLCARGTRNTGELFFGEGSRLTVL.

The J gene is TRBJ1-1, the V gene TRBV29-1; D possibly corresponds to TRBD1 (6 bases). Trimming took off 8 bases at V and 5 bases at J, with 24 bases between the two ends. CDR1 is SQVTM, CDR2 ANQGSEA, per germline. The CDR3 sequence is 15 residues long. The CDR3 loop reads CSSELGVGARTEAFF. The CDR3 nucleotides are TGCAGCTCCGAATTAGGTGTGGGGGCGCGGACTGAAGCTTTCTTT.

The rearrangement joins TRBV10-2 to TRBJ2-7, with D possibly being TRBD1 (6 bases). The CDR3 is made up of 17 amino acids. V lost 8 bases and J 2 bases, leaving 25 bases between the germline ends. The germline CDR1 and CDR2 sequences are WSHSY and SAAADI. In nucleotides, the CDR3 is TGCGCCAGCGGAGGAGACAGTCCCCAGGGGTTGCCCTACGAGCAGTACTTC. Its translation: CASGGDSPQGLPYEQYF.

The V call is TRBV5-1, the J call TRBJ2-5; TRBD2 matches 10 bases. After removal of 4 bases from V and 2 bases from J, the junction contained 8 bases not matched to a gene. The CDR3 spans 16 residues. Germline CDR1 and CDR2: SGHRS and YFSETQ. The CDR3 reads CASSAGLAANQETQYF. CDR3 coding DNA: TGCGCCAGCAGCGCCGGACTAGCGGCAAATCAAGAGACCCAGTACTTC.

In this sample, this clonotype turned up many times. The rearrangement links TRBV7-2 to TRBJ2-7, with TRBD1 matching over 12 bases. V gave up 2 bases and J gave up 6 bases; unmatched junction bases: 11. The CDR3 is made up of 17 amino acids. Germline V lookup: CDR1 SGHTA, CDR2 FQGNSA. The CDR3 DNA follows: TGTGCCAGCAGCTTACGGGACAGGGGGCTCTACCCGTCCGAGCAGTACTTC. Amino acids: CASSLRDRGLYPSEQYF.

This clonotype was observed a handful of times. The rearrangement joins TRBV12-3 or TRBV12-4 to TRBJ2-5; TRBD2 aligns across 13 bases. CDR3 length equals 18 residues. The V gene end was trimmed by 3 bases and the J gene end by 5 bases; junction bases not matched to a gene: 12. This CDR3 is CASSFYPRTSGSGETQYF. CDR3 nucleotide sequence: TGTGCCAGCAGTTTTTACCCAAGGACTAGCGGGAGCGGCGAGACCCAGTACTTC.

V and J are TRBV15 and TRBJ2-3; no firm D call. This CDR3 is built from 15 residues. V lost 0 bases and J 2 bases, leaving 9 bases between the germline ends. Germline V gives CDR1 LNHNV, CDR2 YYDKDF (reference sequence). DNA for the CDR3: TGTGCCACCAGCAGAGATAGGGCTTTCACAGATACGCAGTATTTT. Amino acids: CATSRDRAFTDTQYF.

This clonotype was detected only a few times. The CDR3 DNA reads TGCGCCAGCAGCCCGATAGCGGGAGATTCCCACGAGCAGTACTTC. Protein sequence: CASSPIAGDSHEQYF. V usage is TRBV5-1 and J usage is TRBJ2-7; 9 bases match TRBD2. V shed 4 bases, J shed 5 bases, and the junction held 10 bases outside the gene matches. The V gene's germline CDR1 is SGHRS and CDR2 YFSETQ. The CDR3 sequence is 15 residues long.

V and J are TRBV9 and TRBJ1-2, with D possibly matching TRBD1 (6 bases). With 0 bases removed from V and 2 bases from J, the gap between germline ends came to 17 bases. From germline, CDR1 is SGDLS and CDR2 YYNGEE. The CDR3 consists of 17 residues. CDR3 loop: CASSVDPSGGANYGYTF. The CDR3 bases are TGTGCCAGCAGCGTAGACCCTAGCGGGGGGGCAAACTATGGCTACACCTTC.

In this sample, this clonotype turned up a few times. The chain uses TRBV12-3 or TRBV12-4 and TRBJ1-5; 8 positions agree with TRBD1. After removal of 5 bases from V and 6 bases from J, the junction contained 9 bases not matched to a gene. The CDR3 spans 15 residues. CDR3 sequence: CASSLPDRVGQPQHF. The CDR3 region has the DNA TGTGCCAGCAGTCTCCCGGACAGGGTAGGTCAGCCCCAGCATTTT.

This clonotype was detected many times. The J gene is TRBJ1-5, the V gene TRBV5-1; D remains unclear. CDR3 size: 13 residues. V lost 0 bases and J 6 bases, leaving 7 bases between the germline ends. Germline assignment: CDR1 SGHRS and CDR2 YFSETQ. The CDR3 nucleotides read TGCGCCAGCAGCTTGGAGGGTATTCAGCCCCAGCATTTT. This encodes CASSLEGIQPQHF.

This clonotype was seen a few times. The chain combines TRBV6-6 with TRBJ2-5; 9 bases are shared with TRBD1. The CDR3 extends over 15 amino acids. Germline CDR1 MNHNY, CDR2 SVGAGI (reference sequence). V shed 5 bases, J shed 5 bases, and the junction held 9 bases outside the gene matches. Here the CDR3 reads CASSDTGGAAETQYF. The CDR3 bases are TGTGCCAGCAGTGATACAGGGGGCGCGGCGGAGACCCAGTACTTC.

The sample holds many counts of this clonotype. V gene TRBV19 combines with J gene TRBJ1-5; D might be TRBD1 (5 bases). CDR1 and CDR2 from the germline V gene are LNHDA and SQIVND (reference sequence). The V and J ends lost 5 bases and 7 bases respectively, with 12 bases between them. The CDR3 is 13 amino acids. Here the CDR3 DNA reads TGTGCCAGTAGTGAGGGGATGGGGCAGCCCCAGCATTTT. Its protein product is CASSEGMGQPQHF.

V usage is TRBV2 and J usage is TRBJ1-5, with D perhaps matching TRBD1 (6 bases). Per germline, CDR1 SNHLY and CDR2 FYNNEI. The CDR3 runs to 14 residues. The V end was cut by 6 bases, the J end by 3 bases, with 12 bases between. Here the CDR3 reads CASRKQGYNQPQHF. As DNA, the CDR3 is TGTGCCAGCAGAAAACAGGGCTACAATCAGCCCCAGCATTTT.

This rearrangement joins TRBV29-1 to TRBJ2-7; 7 nucleotides agree with TRBD1. Germline V gene lookup returns CDR1 SQVTM and CDR2 ANQGSEA. The ends lost 8 bases at V and 2 bases at J; junction bases unmatched: 6. The CDR3 extends over 12 amino acids. In DNA form, the CDR3 reads TGCAGCTTAGAGGACAGGCCCTACGAGCAGTACTTC. Translated, it gives CSLEDRPYEQYF.

This clonotype was picked up a small number of times. The gene calls are TRBV12-5 and TRBJ2-7, with D unresolved. The germline V gene encodes CDR1 LGHNT and CDR2 FRNRAP. V was shortened by 6 bases and J by 4 bases, with 10 bases between the two germline ends. CDR3 length: 12 residues. This CDR3 is CASGPDGYEQYF. DNA of the CDR3: TGTGCTAGTGGCCCGGACGGTTACGAGCAGTACTTC. Together with reference TRBV12-5 and TRBJ2-7, the CDR3 gives the full variable domain: DARVTQTPRHKVTEMGQEVTMRCQPILGHNTVFWYRQTMMQGLELLAYFRNRAPLDDSGMPKDRFSAEMPDATLATLKIQPSEPRDSAVYFCASGPDGYEQYFGPGTRLTVT.